The rows below give T cell receptor beta chains drawn from one sample of a study of post-analysis software for immune sequencing data. MiXCR, run by TCRdb on the PCR reads, gives a single entry per CDR3 protein. The data contain roughly 410,000 distinct CDR3 sequences, 30% to 45% of them singletons. Material for sequencing was blood. These TCRs come from a girl aged 10 to 17 with multiple sclerosis. Both conserved end residues are part of each CDR3. A D gene is named only where the DNA matches it firmly. The size entry is marked missing in some rows and otherwise reads once, few, many or a size class.

V gene: TRBV25-1; clone size: .; J gene: TRBJ2-7; D gene: TRBD1; CDR3 DNA: TGTGCCAGCAGTGATGGTTCGGGACAGGGGATCTACGAGCAGTACTTC; CDR3 protein: CASSDGSGQGIYEQYF
V gene: TRBV29-1; clone size: few; J gene: TRBJ1-2; D gene: TRBD1; CDR3 DNA: TGCAGCGCTATAGGACAGGGATCGATGGCCTATGGCTACACCTTC; CDR3 protein: CSAIGQGSMAYGYTF
V gene: TRBV2; clone size: .; J gene: TRBJ2-5; D gene: .; CDR3 DNA: TGTGCCAGCAATTCGTATGAGCGAGAGACCCAGTACTTC; CDR3 protein: CASNSYERETQYF
V gene: TRBV20-1; clone size: .; J gene: TRBJ1-2; D gene: TRBD1; CDR3 DNA: TGCAGTGCTAGAGGCCCCGGGACAGGTTACTATGGCTACACCTTC; CDR3 protein: CSARGPGTGYYGYTF
V gene: TRBV29-1; clone size: .; J gene: TRBJ2-1; D gene: .; CDR3 DNA: TGCAGCGTTGAAGGGTTGGGGGTAGGTAATGAGCAGTTCTTC; CDR3 protein: CSVEGLGVGNEQFF
V gene: TRBV2; clone size: .; J gene: TRBJ2-2; D gene: .; CDR3 DNA: TGTGCCAGCCTGGAAGGTGCGAACACCGGGGAGCTGTTTTTT; CDR3 protein: CASLEGANTGELFF
V gene: TRBV27; clone size: few; J gene: TRBJ2-7; D gene: TRBD1; CDR3 DNA: TGTGCCAGCAGTTTATCCGTTACAGGGGGTGGCGAGCAGTACTTC; CDR3 protein: CASSLSVTGGGEQYF
V gene: TRBV20-1; clone size: .; J gene: TRBJ1-1; D gene: TRBD1; CDR3 DNA: TGCAGTGCGGGGGACAGGGGGAACACTGAAGCTTTCTTT; CDR3 protein: CSAGDRGNTEAFF
V gene: TRBV24-1; clone size: few; J gene: TRBJ2-7; D gene: .; CDR3 DNA: TGTGCCAAGAACGCCCGGGTCTACGAGCAGTACTTC; CDR3 protein: CAKNARVYEQYF
V gene: TRBV7-9; clone size: once; J gene: TRBJ2-3; D gene: TRBD1; CDR3 DNA: TGTGCCAGCAGCGTCGGGACAGGGGGGACTAGGAATACGCAGTATTTT; CDR3 protein: CASSVGTGGTRNTQYF
V gene: TRBV2; clone size: .; J gene: TRBJ2-3; D gene: .; CDR3 DNA: TGTGCCAGCAGTGAAAAGTGGTCCGAGACAGATACGCAGTATTTT; CDR3 protein: CASSEKWSETDTQYF
V gene: TRBV12-3/TRBV12-4; clone size: .; J gene: TRBJ1-5; D gene: TRBD1; CDR3 DNA: TGTGCCAGCAGCCGAGACAGGGTAGGGCAGCCCCAGCATTTT; CDR3 protein: CASSRDRVGQPQHF
V gene: TRBV11-2; clone size: .; J gene: TRBJ2-7; D gene: TRBD2; CDR3 DNA: TGTGCCAGCAGCTTAGACGAACTAGCGCCCTACGAGCAGTACTTC; CDR3 protein: CASSLDELAPYEQYF
V gene: TRBV15; clone size: .; J gene: TRBJ2-5; D gene: TRBD2; CDR3 DNA: TGTGCCACCAGCGCCGGGACTAGCGGGGGAAGGGAGGAGACCCAGTACTTC; CDR3 protein: CATSAGTSGGREETQYF
V gene: TRBV5-5; clone size: .; J gene: TRBJ2-4; D gene: TRBD2; CDR3 DNA: TGTGCCAGCAGCTTGCCGAGGGCGGGGGAGCAGTACTTC; CDR3 protein: CASSLPRAGEQYF
V gene: TRBV4-1; clone size: few; J gene: TRBJ1-5; D gene: .; CDR3 DNA: TGCGCCAGCAGCCAAGTCAGTATTAATCAGCCCCAGCATTTT; CDR3 protein: CASSQVSINQPQHF
V gene: TRBV20-1; clone size: few; J gene: TRBJ1-5; D gene: .; CDR3 DNA: TGCAGTGGGGGCAGCTCCAATCAGCCCCAGCATTTT; CDR3 protein: CSGGSSNQPQHF
V gene: TRBV4-1; clone size: few; J gene: TRBJ2-5; D gene: .; CDR3 DNA: TGCGCCAGCAGCCGGCCAGGGGAGGGGACCCAGTACTTC; CDR3 protein: CASSRPGEGTQYF
V gene: TRBV28; clone size: few; J gene: TRBJ1-1; D gene: .; CDR3 DNA: TGTGCCAGCAGTCCGTATAGGGACTGGAACACTGAAGCTTTCTTT; CDR3 protein: CASSPYRDWNTEAFF
V gene: TRBV7-2; clone size: few; J gene: TRBJ2-1; D gene: .; CDR3 DNA: TGTGCCAGCAGCTTCCAGGGGTCTGATGAGCAGTTCTTC; CDR3 protein: CASSFQGSDEQFF
V gene: TRBV7-2; clone size: few; J gene: TRBJ2-1; D gene: TRBD2; CDR3 DNA: TGTGCCAGCAGCTTAGTGGCGGGGGGATATGTCAATGAGCAGTTCTTC; CDR3 protein: CASSLVAGGYVNEQFF
V gene: TRBV4-1; clone size: few; J gene: TRBJ2-1; D gene: TRBD2; CDR3 DNA: TGCGCCAGCAGCCAAATTGACTTAGGACTAGCGGGGAACAATGAGCAGTTCTTC; CDR3 protein: CASSQIDLGLAGNNEQFF
V gene: TRBV2; clone size: few; J gene: TRBJ1-3; D gene: .; CDR3 DNA: TGTGCCACAGGGCCCGGACAGCCTCTCGGAAACACCATATATTTT; CDR3 protein: CATGPGQPLGNTIYF
V gene: TRBV29-1; clone size: few; J gene: TRBJ2-7; D gene: .; CDR3 DNA: TGCAGCGTTGAACCGGTTCCGGGGTCAGCCCAGTACTTC; CDR3 protein: CSVEPVPGSAQYF
V gene: TRBV4-2; clone size: .; J gene: TRBJ2-5; D gene: TRBD2; CDR3 DNA: TGTGCCAGCAGCCAAGATAACAAGCGGGGCGTGGAGACCCAGTACTTC; CDR3 protein: CASSQDNKRGVETQYF
V gene: TRBV4-3; clone size: few; J gene: TRBJ1-3; D gene: .; CDR3 DNA: TGCGCCAGCAGCCAGGGGTGGGGCTCTGGAAACACCATATATTTT; CDR3 protein: CASSQGWGSGNTIYF
V gene: TRBV20-1; clone size: .; J gene: TRBJ2-3; D gene: .; CDR3 DNA: TGCAGTGCTAGAGATAGGACTCGTTCAGATACGCAGTATTTT; CDR3 protein: CSARDRTRSDTQYF
V gene: TRBV7-9; clone size: .; J gene: TRBJ2-3; D gene: .; CDR3 DNA: TGTGCCAGCAGCTTCCGACAGGATAACACAGATACGCAGTATTTT; CDR3 protein: CASSFRQDNTDTQYF
V gene: TRBV9; clone size: few; J gene: TRBJ2-1; D gene: TRBD1; CDR3 DNA: TGTGCCAGCTCATCGACAGGGCAAATCAACAATGAGCAGTTCTTC; CDR3 protein: CASSSTGQINNEQFF
V gene: TRBV4-2; clone size: few; J gene: TRBJ2-3; D gene: .; CDR3 DNA: TGTGCCAGCAGCCAAGCGGGGGCGAGCACAGATACGCAGTATTTT; CDR3 protein: CASSQAGASTDTQYF
V gene: TRBV9; clone size: .; J gene: TRBJ2-4; D gene: TRBD1; CDR3 DNA: TGTGCCAGCAGCGAGGAGACAGGGGGCATTAAAAACATTCAGTACTTC; CDR3 protein: CASSEETGGIKNIQYF
V gene: TRBV7-9; clone size: few; J gene: TRBJ2-5; D gene: TRBD2; CDR3 DNA: TGTGCCAGCAGCTTGAGCGGGGGAAAAGAGACCCAGTACTTC; CDR3 protein: CASSLSGGKETQYF
V gene: TRBV20-1; clone size: .; J gene: TRBJ2-7; D gene: .; CDR3 DNA: TGCAGTGCTAGAGATGCAGCTAGCCCCTACGAGCAGTACTTC; CDR3 protein: CSARDAASPYEQYF
V gene: TRBV30; clone size: few; J gene: TRBJ1-1; D gene: TRBD1; CDR3 DNA: TGTGCCTGGCAGGGACAGCCGAACACTGAAGCTTTCTTT; CDR3 protein: CAWQGQPNTEAFF
V gene: TRBV6-1; clone size: .; J gene: TRBJ1-5; D gene: .; CDR3 DNA: TGTGCCAGCAAGGAGGATTATCAGCCCCAGCATTTT; CDR3 protein: CASKEDYQPQHF
V gene: TRBV20-1; clone size: few; J gene: TRBJ1-2; D gene: .; CDR3 DNA: TGCAGCCCAAAGTTCGACTATGGCTACACCTTC; CDR3 protein: CSPKFDYGYTF
V gene: TRBV29-1; clone size: once; J gene: TRBJ1-1; D gene: .; CDR3 DNA: TGCAGCGTTGAAGAGTGGGAAGGGACTGAAGCTTTCTTT; CDR3 protein: CSVEEWEGTEAFF
V gene: TRBV6-1; clone size: few; J gene: TRBJ1-5; D gene: .; CDR3 DNA: TGTGCCAGCAGGGAACAGGGCCCGCGCAATCAGCCCCAGCATTTT; CDR3 protein: CASREQGPRNQPQHF
V gene: TRBV5-4; clone size: .; J gene: TRBJ1-2; D gene: .; CDR3 DNA: TGTGCCAGCAGCCCGAAAGGGACACCTTTTAACTATGGCTACACCTTC; CDR3 protein: CASSPKGTPFNYGYTF